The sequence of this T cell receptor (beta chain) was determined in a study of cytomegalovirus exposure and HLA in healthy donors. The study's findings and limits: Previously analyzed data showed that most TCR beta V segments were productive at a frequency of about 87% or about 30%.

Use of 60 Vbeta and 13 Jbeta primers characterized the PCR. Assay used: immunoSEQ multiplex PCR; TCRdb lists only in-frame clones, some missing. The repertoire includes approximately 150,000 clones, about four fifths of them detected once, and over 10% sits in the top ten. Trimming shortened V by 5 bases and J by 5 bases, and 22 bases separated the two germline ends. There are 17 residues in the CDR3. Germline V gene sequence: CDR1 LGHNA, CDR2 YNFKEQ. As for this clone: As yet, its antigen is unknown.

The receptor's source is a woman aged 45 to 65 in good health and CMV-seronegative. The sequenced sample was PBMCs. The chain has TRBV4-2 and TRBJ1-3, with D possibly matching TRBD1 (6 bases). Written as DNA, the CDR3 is TGTGCCAGCAGCACTTCTCACCCTGGACAGATTAGAAACACCATATATTTT. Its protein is CASSTSHPGQIRNTIYF.